The T cell receptor (beta chain) described here comes from a study of T cell repertoires in cytomegalovirus infection. TCRdb used MiXCR to reprocess the reads, holding one entry per CDR3 protein. In the table there are a few hundred thousand distinct CDR3 sequences, 15% to 20% of which are singletons. Between the trimmed V and J ends, which lost 5 bases and 3 bases, there was a span of 19 bases. Germline CDR1 LNHDA, CDR2 SQIVND (reference sequence). This CDR3 region has 16 residues. This clonotype has just a few counts. The sequence was obtained from a human donor in good health (CMV status not recorded). Some clones in this sample may be carry-over from other donors' samples. Sequencing used CD8+ T cells from PBMCs. The chain couples TRBV19 to TRBJ1-2; D perhaps matches TRBD1 (6 bases). The CDR3 DNA reads TGTGCCAGTAGTTCGGGGGCGCGTCGACCAGACTATGGCTACACCTTC. This codes for CASSSGARRPDYGYTF.